This is a list of T cell receptor beta chains from one sample in a study of neurological immune-mediated disorders. TCRdb re-analysed the 5' RACE reads in MiXCR, keeping a single row per CDR3 protein. The sample has about 99,000 distinct CDR3 sequences, approximately 10% seen once. Sequencing used PBMCs. The receptors derive from a female donor with HTLV-1-associated myelopathy (HAM/TSP). CDR3s include the opening cysteine and the closing phenylalanine or tryptophan. Fields, in order: clone size, D gene, V gene, J gene, CDR3 protein, CDR3 DNA. A D gene is named only where the DNA matches it firmly. Part of the rows lack a size; the others show once, few, many or a class for expanded clones.

clone_size: many; d_call: TRBD2; v_call: TRBV9; j_call: TRBJ2-3; cdr3_aa: CASSAGLAGAGDTQYF; cdr3_nt: TGTGCCAGCAGCGCGGGACTAGCGGGGGCTGGGGATACGCAGTATTTT
clone_size: many; d_call: NA; v_call: TRBV12-3/TRBV12-4; j_call: TRBJ1-5; cdr3_aa: CASSLRFQGHSNQPQHF; cdr3_nt: TGTGCCAGCAGTTTACGTTTCCAGGGTCATAGCAATCAGCCCCAGCATTTT
clone_size: many; d_call: TRBD1; v_call: TRBV14; j_call: TRBJ1-4; cdr3_aa: CASSQETGRGEKLFF; cdr3_nt: TGTGCCAGCAGCCAAGAGACAGGGAGGGGTGAAAAACTGTTTTTT
clone_size: NA; d_call: NA; v_call: TRBV27; j_call: TRBJ2-7; cdr3_aa: CASSPVFKGTYEQYF; cdr3_nt: TGTGCAAGCAGCCCCGTCTTTAAGGGGACCTACGAGCAGTACTTC
clone_size: many; d_call: NA; v_call: TRBV7-2; j_call: TRBJ2-5; cdr3_aa: CASSLAQGFETQYF; cdr3_nt: TGTGCCAGCAGCTTAGCGCAGGGGTTTGAGACCCAGTACTTC
clone_size: many; d_call: NA; v_call: TRBV5-5; j_call: TRBJ2-1; cdr3_aa: CASSPQGGNEQFF; cdr3_nt: TGTGCCAGCAGCCCCCAGGGTGGCAATGAGCAGTTCTTC
clone_size: few; d_call: NA; v_call: TRBV5-1; j_call: TRBJ2-7; cdr3_aa: CASSLDTGPGSYEQYF; cdr3_nt: TGCGCCAGCAGCTTGGATACGGGACCCGGTTCCTACGAGCAGTACTTC
clone_size: many; d_call: NA; v_call: TRBV5-1; j_call: TRBJ2-1; cdr3_aa: CASSLGGMDNEQFF; cdr3_nt: TGCGCCAGCAGCTTAGGCGGGATGGACAATGAGCAGTTCTTC
clone_size: NA; d_call: NA; v_call: TRBV14; j_call: TRBJ2-1; cdr3_aa: CASSQRRSSYNEQFF; cdr3_nt: TGTGCCAGCAGCCAAAGGCGGAGCTCCTACAATGAGCAGTTCTTC
clone_size: many; d_call: TRBD1; v_call: TRBV6-1; j_call: TRBJ2-7; cdr3_aa: CASSEAGQGIYEQYF; cdr3_nt: TGTGCCAGCAGTGAAGCGGGACAGGGGATTTACGAGCAGTACTTC
clone_size: medium-sized; d_call: TRBD2; v_call: TRBV12-3/TRBV12-4; j_call: TRBJ2-1; cdr3_aa: CASSPAGGGAGEQFF; cdr3_nt: TGTGCCAGCAGCCCAGCTGGCGGGGGGGCCGGCGAGCAGTTCTTC
clone_size: few; d_call: NA; v_call: TRBV20-1; j_call: TRBJ1-2; cdr3_aa: CSATSGMPGGYTF; cdr3_nt: TGCAGTGCAACTTCAGGGATGCCTGGGGGCTACACCTTC
clone_size: many; d_call: NA; v_call: TRBV28; j_call: TRBJ2-7; cdr3_aa: CASSLSQGIYEQYF; cdr3_nt: TGTGCCAGCAGTTTATCTCAGGGTATCTACGAGCAGTACTTC
clone_size: many; d_call: NA; v_call: TRBV20-1; j_call: TRBJ1-2; cdr3_aa: CSADSGRPPYGYTF; cdr3_nt: TGCAGTGCTGATTCGGGACGTCCGCCCTATGGCTACACCTTC
clone_size: NA; d_call: TRBD1; v_call: TRBV20-1; j_call: TRBJ2-1; cdr3_aa: CSARDFGTGTNEQFF; cdr3_nt: TGCAGTGCTAGAGATTTCGGGACAGGGACCAATGAGCAGTTCTTC
clone_size: many; d_call: NA; v_call: TRBV20-1; j_call: TRBJ2-7; cdr3_aa: CSARLGAQRYEQYF; cdr3_nt: TGCAGTGCTAGGCTAGGGGCACAGCGCTACGAGCAGTACTTC
clone_size: many; d_call: TRBD2; v_call: TRBV4-1; j_call: TRBJ2-7; cdr3_aa: CASSQARGVGYEQYF; cdr3_nt: TGCGCCAGCAGCCAAGCCCGGGGGGTGGGTTACGAGCAGTACTTC
clone_size: many; d_call: TRBD2; v_call: TRBV7-7; j_call: TRBJ2-1; cdr3_aa: CASSFSGGDNEQFF; cdr3_nt: TGTGCCAGCAGCTTCAGCGGGGGGGACAATGAGCAGTTCTTC
clone_size: NA; d_call: TRBD1; v_call: TRBV6-2/TRBV6-3; j_call: TRBJ2-6; cdr3_aa: CASSYGGTGGAGANVLTF; cdr3_nt: TGTGCCAGCAGTTACGGAGGGACAGGGGGCGCCGGGGCCAACGTCCTGACTTTC
clone_size: many; d_call: TRBD1; v_call: TRBV10-1; j_call: TRBJ2-1; cdr3_aa: CASSARTGLGNEQFF; cdr3_nt: TGCGCCAGCAGTGCTAGGACAGGGCTAGGAAATGAGCAGTTCTTC
clone_size: many; d_call: NA; v_call: TRBV21-1; j_call: TRBJ2-7; cdr3_aa: CASSKEQGLLEQYF; cdr3_nt: TGTGCCAGCAGCAAAGAACAGGGGCTTCTCGAGCAGTACTTC
clone_size: many; d_call: NA; v_call: TRBV20-1; j_call: TRBJ2-7; cdr3_aa: CSATRKVEQYF; cdr3_nt: TGCAGCGCGACTAGAAAAGTCGAGCAGTACTTC
clone_size: many; d_call: NA; v_call: TRBV20-1; j_call: TRBJ2-7; cdr3_aa: CSARGIPLGLEQYF; cdr3_nt: TGCAGTGCTAGGGGTATCCCCCTGGGTCTCGAGCAGTACTTC
clone_size: NA; d_call: TRBD2; v_call: TRBV7-9; j_call: TRBJ2-5; cdr3_aa: CASSDSGGVAETQYF; cdr3_nt: TGTGCCAGCAGCGACAGCGGGGGGGTAGCAGAGACCCAGTACTTC
clone_size: many; d_call: NA; v_call: TRBV20-1; j_call: TRBJ2-7; cdr3_aa: CSARDSESYEQYF; cdr3_nt: TGCAGTGCCCGCGATAGCGAGTCCTACGAGCAGTACTTC
clone_size: many; d_call: NA; v_call: TRBV20-1; j_call: TRBJ2-7; cdr3_aa: CSARSGTLLYEQYF; cdr3_nt: TGCAGTGCTAGATCCGGGACACTCCTCTACGAGCAGTACTTC
clone_size: once; d_call: NA; v_call: TRBV7-8; j_call: TRBJ2-5; cdr3_aa: CASSLSRPGSVETQYF; cdr3_nt: TGTGCCAGCAGCTTATCCAGGCCAGGGAGCGTTGAGACCCAGTACTTC
clone_size: many; d_call: NA; v_call: TRBV10-3; j_call: TRBJ1-1; cdr3_aa: CAISARDMNTEAFF; cdr3_nt: TGTGCCATCAGTGCCCGGGACATGAACACTGAAGCTTTCTTT
clone_size: many; d_call: NA; v_call: TRBV20-1; j_call: TRBJ2-7; cdr3_aa: CSARDPGGTQKGYEQYF; cdr3_nt: TGCAGTGCTAGAGATCCGGGCGGGACCCAAAAAGGGTACGAGCAGTACTTC
clone_size: NA; d_call: TRBD2; v_call: TRBV6-6; j_call: TRBJ2-3; cdr3_aa: CASSYYGSGGAGGADTQYF; cdr3_nt: TGTGCCAGCAGTTATTATGGGAGCGGGGGGGCCGGTGGTGCAGATACGCAGTATTTT
clone_size: few; d_call: TRBD2; v_call: TRBV2; j_call: TRBJ2-3; cdr3_aa: CASGWTSGGYGDTQYF; cdr3_nt: TGTGCCAGCGGCTGGACTAGCGGGGGGTACGGAGATACGCAGTATTTT
clone_size: many; d_call: TRBD1; v_call: TRBV5-1; j_call: TRBJ1-3; cdr3_aa: CASGQGDGNTIYF; cdr3_nt: TGCGCCAGCGGACAGGGCGATGGAAACACCATATATTTT
clone_size: NA; d_call: TRBD2; v_call: TRBV20-1; j_call: TRBJ2-3; cdr3_aa: CSASRTSGGDTQYF; cdr3_nt: TGCAGTGCTTCTCGGACTAGCGGGGGTGATACGCAGTATTTT
clone_size: NA; d_call: NA; v_call: TRBV9; j_call: TRBJ2-7; cdr3_aa: CASSGQASGYEQYF; cdr3_nt: TGTGCCAGCAGCGGACAGGCAAGTGGGTACGAGCAGTACTTC
clone_size: many; d_call: NA; v_call: TRBV7-7; j_call: TRBJ1-5; cdr3_aa: CASSTTGTQKISQHF; cdr3_nt: TGTGCCAGCAGCACCACCGGGACCCAGAAGATTTCCCAGCATTTT